The clone carrying this T cell receptor beta chain was recorded a few times. Trimming cost V 0 bases and J 7 bases, with 17 bases left between them. This CDR3 has 16 amino acids. From germline, CDR1 is SGHRS and CDR2 YFSETQ. The time point was: pre-sensitization, week 0. Indicated treatment: therapeutic diphenylcyclopropenone sensitization with weekly scalp DPC. Sequencing started from total RNA isolated from unfractionated whole blood. The library attached unique molecular identifiers to individual cDNA molecules. One entry per CDR3 protein, called by TCRdb with MiXCR from the RACE reads. The sample consists of 200,000 to 300,000 distinct CDR3 sequences, about 9.4% of them appearing once. This record comes from a study of human T cells and chemical hapten exposure. Across the study: Weekly diphenylcyclopropenone doses were given to patients' scalps across the roughly 25-week study.

Sequenced here: whole blood, sampled in connection with sensitization to the hapten diphenylcyclopropenone (DPC). The rearrangement links TRBV5-1 to TRBJ2-1; TRBD2 might be the D (6 bases). The receptor comes from a woman aged 40 to 49 with alopecia areata. Some clones in this sample may be carry-over from other donors' samples. CDR3 sequence reads: CASSLDAAGNVNEQFF. The CDR3 region has the DNA TGCGCCAGCAGCTTGGACGCGGCGGGAAATGTGAATGAGCAGTTCTTC.